A selection of T cell receptor beta chains follows, all from one sample in a study of T cell repertoires in cytomegalovirus infection. No cognate antigen is known for these TCRs. Using its own MiXCR run on the reads, TCRdb lists one record per CDR3 protein. Seen here are tens of thousands of distinct CDR3 sequences, 33% observed once, and the top ten hold about 74%. The source material was PBMCs, sequenced either directly or after in vitro stimulation (not recorded which). Source of these receptors: a human donor in good health (CMV status not recorded). Some clones in this sample may be carry-over from other donors' samples. Both conserved end residues are part of each CDR3. Fields, in order: clone size, D gene, J gene, V gene, CDR3 protein, CDR3 DNA. D genes are given only for firm matches. Clone size is not always given. Where it is, it says once, few, many or a class for expanded clones.

NA	NA	TRBJ2-1	TRBV6-1	CASSDIDSDEQFF	TGTGCCAGCAGCGATATCGACTCGGATGAGCAGTTCTTC
NA	TRBD2	TRBJ2-4	TRBV12-3/TRBV12-4	CASSGGGDIQYF	TGTGCCAGCAGCGGGGGAGGGGACATTCAGTACTTC
NA	TRBD2	TRBJ2-3	TRBV6-1	CASSRAGGSYTQYF	TGTGCCAGCAGCAGGGCGGGGGGGTCATATACGCAGTATTTT
NA	NA	TRBJ1-5	TRBV4-2	CASSQDGVNQPQHF	TGTGCCAGCAGCCAAGATGGAGTCAATCAGCCCCAGCATTTT
few	NA	TRBJ2-5	TRBV12-3/TRBV12-4	CASGDTGYPGETQYF	TGTGCCAGCGGAGACACAGGTTACCCCGGGGAGACCCAGTACTTC
few	NA	TRBJ1-4	TRBV6-5	CASSYEQLAGEKLFF	TGTGCCAGCAGTTACGAACAGTTGGCGGGTGAAAAACTGTTTTTT
few	NA	TRBJ1-2	TRBV12-3/TRBV12-4	CASRRTGQRHYTF	TGTGCCAGCAGACGTACAGGGCAACGACATTACACCTTC
NA	TRBD1	TRBJ1-5	TRBV12-3/TRBV12-4	CASSSTGGGNQPQHF	TGTGCCAGCAGCTCGACAGGGGGTGGCAATCAGCCCCAGCATTTT
few	NA	TRBJ2-3	TRBV6-2/TRBV6-3	CASSRPRDTSTDTQYF	TGTGCCAGCAGCCGACCCCGGGACACCAGCACAGATACGCAGTATTTT
NA	NA	TRBJ1-1	TRBV7-2	CASSSRVGLNTEAFF	TGTGCCAGCAGCTCCCGCGTGGGCCTGAACACTGAAGCTTTCTTT
NA	NA	TRBJ2-2	TRBV6-2/TRBV6-3	CASSQLRGNTGELFF	TGTGCCAGCAGCCAGTTACGGGGTAACACCGGGGAGCTGTTTTTT
NA	NA	TRBJ2-5	TRBV7-8	CASSFRRSQETQYF	TGTGCCAGCAGCTTCAGACGGAGCCAAGAGACCCAGTACTTC
NA	NA	TRBJ1-5	TRBV12-3/TRBV12-4	CASSQTRQENQPQHF	TGTGCCAGCAGCCAGACCCGCCAGGAAAATCAGCCCCAGCATTTT
few	TRBD1	TRBJ1-5	TRBV12-3/TRBV12-4	CASTQLDRGNQPQHF	TGTGCCAGCACCCAATTGGACAGGGGCAATCAGCCCCAGCATTTT
NA	TRBD2	TRBJ2-1	TRBV12-3/TRBV12-4	CASSSSLAGGGNEQFF	TGTGCCAGCAGCTCCTCTCTAGCGGGGGGGGGGAATGAGCAGTTCTTC
few	NA	TRBJ1-2	TRBV6-5	CASSETRGPRYGYTF	TGTGCCAGCAGTGAGACCAGGGGCCCCCGCTATGGCTACACCTTC
few	NA	TRBJ1-1	TRBV28	CASRSGPTEAFF	TGTGCCAGCAGGTCAGGGCCCACTGAAGCTTTCTTT
NA	TRBD2	TRBJ2-7	TRBV6-5	CASSYSMGGRGEQYF	TGTGCCAGCAGTTACTCAATGGGCGGGAGAGGTGAGCAGTACTTC
NA	NA	TRBJ2-7	TRBV5-6	CASSLPRSHEQYF	TGTGCCAGCAGCTTACCCCGGAGCCACGAGCAGTACTTC
few	NA	TRBJ1-5	TRBV7-9	CASSLVTDNQPQHF	TGTGCCAGCAGCTTAGTTACTGATAATCAGCCCCAGCATTTT
NA	NA	TRBJ2-7	TRBV10-3	CAISAVPSSYEQYF	TGTGCCATCAGTGCGGTCCCGAGCTCCTACGAGCAGTACTTC
NA	NA	TRBJ1-6	TRBV7-2	CASSLARQSPLHF	TGTGCCAGCAGCTTAGCGCGGCAGTCACCCCTCCACTTT
NA	TRBD1	TRBJ1-1	TRBV27	CASRRTGTNTEAFF	TGTGCCAGCAGACGGACAGGCACTAACACTGAAGCTTTCTTT
many	NA	TRBJ2-3	TRBV7-6	CASTQESSTDTQYF	TGTGCCAGCACCCAGGAATCTAGCACAGATACGCAGTATTTT
many	NA	TRBJ1-1	TRBV7-2	CASSLGTANTEAFF	TGTGCCAGCAGCTTAGGGACAGCGAACACTGAAGCTTTCTTT
few	TRBD2	TRBJ2-3	TRBV7-2	CASSPGLAGAADTQYF	TGTGCCAGCAGCCCGGGACTAGCGGGAGCGGCAGATACGCAGTATTTT